The 21 T cell receptor beta chains below all came from one sample that was sequenced in a study of vaccination effects on CD4 cells after COVID-19. Sequencing in the ViraFEST assay came after antigen-specific CD4+ T cells had been expanded with viral peptide pools, which were used to stimulate PBMC. Culturing for nine to ten days preceded CD4+ T cell isolation. The person had a PCR-confirmed SARS-CoV-2 infection during March to December 2020. Assay: immunoSEQ multiplex PCR; the TCRdb copy retains only in-frame clones and omits some. The sample lists tens of thousands of clones; about 80% were seen once. These TCRs are of unknown antigen specificity. The specimen was CD4+ T cells from PBMCs cultured with a peptide pool, collected before COVID-19 vaccination. Every receptor here comes from a human donor who had a prior SARS-CoV-2 infection.

This clone was detected a few times. V and J are TRBV7-3 and TRBJ2-1; D remains unclear. V was trimmed by 4 bases and J by 0 bases, leaving 4 bases between them. Germline values: CDR1 SGHTA, CDR2 FQGTGA. This CDR3 contains 13 residues. Written as DNA, the CDR3 is TGTGCCAGCAGCTATAGCTCCTACAATGAGCAGTTCTTC. Residues: CASSYSSYNEQFF.

The chain joins TRBV4-2 to TRBJ2-7, with 12 bases matching TRBD2. J lost 3 bases, V lost 3 bases, and 3 bases had no gene match. This CDR3 comprises 15 residues. Germline lookup yields CDR1 LGHNA and CDR2 YNFKEQ. As DNA, the CDR3 is TGTGCCAGCAGCCAGCTACTAGCGGGGGGCTACGAGCAGTACTTC. Encoded protein: CASSQLLAGGYEQYF.

The chain recombines TRBV18 with TRBJ1-5, with D tentatively TRBD1 (5 bases). V was pared by 4 bases and J by 7 bases, with 14 bases between. The CDR3 is made up of 14 amino acids. Germline V gives CDR1 KGHSH, CDR2 LQKENI. The CDR3 DNA sequence: TGTGCCAGCTCACGTACAGGTGGAGGGCAGCCCCAGCATTTT. As protein: CASSRTGGGQPQHF. The whole variable domain, filled in from reference TRBV18 and TRBJ1-5, reads NAGVMQNPRHLVRRRGQEARLRCSPMKGHSHVYWYRQLPEEGLKFMVYLQKENIIDESGMPKERFSAEFPKEGPSILRIQQVVRGDSAAYFCASSRTGGGQPQHFGDGTRLSIL.

The rearrangement links TRBV3-1 (or the pseudogene TRBV3-2) to TRBJ2-7; possibly TRBD1 for D (5 bases). Germline CDR1 LGHDT, CDR2 YNNKEL (reference sequence). V was clipped by 2 bases and J by 2 bases, with 19 bases between them. The CDR3 spans 17 residues. The CDR3, as DNA: TGTGCCAGCAGCCAATCCGGTCCAGAAAAGGGGCCCTACGAGCAGTACTTC. It yields the protein CASSQSGPEKGPYEQYF.

This clone was recorded once. The chain is built from TRBV18 and TRBJ1-3; weak D call: TRBD1 (6 bases). Germline lookup yields CDR1 KGHSH and CDR2 LQKENI. Trimming took off 4 bases at V and 0 bases at J, with 10 bases between the two ends. The CDR3 consists of 15 residues. This chain's CDR3 is CASSQQGISGNTIYF. For the CDR3, the DNA is TGTGCCAGCTCACAACAGGGCATCTCTGGAAACACCATATATTTT.

This sequence joins TRBV9 and TRBJ1-2, with a possible D match to TRBD1 (5 bases). CDR3 length: 16 amino acids. Trimming pared 0 bases from V and 0 bases from J, leaving 12 bases between. Germline-derived CDR1 and CDR2 are SGDLS and YYNGEE. In DNA form, the CDR3 reads TGTGCCAGCAGCGTAGGGTCTGGGGCGGCTAACTATGGCTACACCTTC. Translating it yields CASSVGSGAANYGYTF.

This chain links TRBV10-3 with TRBJ1-5; 10 bases match TRBD1. Per germline, CDR1 ENHRY and CDR2 SYGVKD. The ends lost 6 bases at V and 6 bases at J; junction bases unmatched: 5. This CDR3 spans 14 amino acids. The CDR3 DNA is TGTGCCATCAGGGGGGACAGGGGAATTCAGCCCCAGCATTTT. It specifies CAIRGDRGIQPQHF.

The gene calls are TRBV18 and TRBJ2-1; the D call may be TRBD1 or TRBD2 (5 bases each). The length of the CDR3 is 14 residues. V was shortened by 6 bases and J by 8 bases, with 17 bases between the two germline ends. Germline-derived CDR1 and CDR2 are KGHSH and LQKENI. CDR3 in DNA: TGTGCCAGCTCTTCGGTGGGGGTTGTACATGAGCAGTTCTTC. Translating it yields CASSSVGVVHEQFF.

V gene TRBV7-9 combines with J gene TRBJ2-3, with 11 bases lining up with TRBD2. V was clipped by 3 bases and J by 6 bases; unmatched bases: 8. The CDR3 covers 16 residues. In germline, CDR1 is SEHNR, CDR2 FQNEAQ (reference sequence). CDR3 bases: TGTGCCAGCAGCTTTCGACTAGCGGGATTGGGTGATACGCAGTATTTT. This encodes CASSFRLAGLGDTQYF. The full variable domain, in which reference TRBV7-9 and TRBJ2-3 provide the parts outside the CDR3, is DTGVSQNPRHKITKRGQNVTFRCDPISEHNRLYWYRQTLGQGPEFLTYFQNEAQLEKSRLLSDRFSAERPKGSFSTLEIQRTEQGDSAMYLCASSFRLAGLGDTQYFGPGTRLTVL.

V and J are TRBV6-5 and TRBJ1-1; no clear D gene. Germline V gene sequence: CDR1 MNHEY, CDR2 SVGAGI. V gave up 6 bases and J gave up 1 base, with 9 bases separating them. The CDR3 covers 13 residues. Here the CDR3 DNA reads TGTGCCAGCAGCAGGTATTCGAACACTGAAGCTTTCTTT. It is translated as CASSRYSNTEAFF.

This chain links TRBV2 with TRBJ1-5, with a weak D call TRBD1 (5 bases). The V end lost 7 bases, the J end lost 5 bases, and 18 bases lay between the germline ends. The V gene's germline CDR1 is SNHLY and CDR2 FYNNEI. The length of the CDR3 is 15 residues. The CDR3: CASTEDGAFDQPQHF. The CDR3 DNA reads TGTGCCAGCACCGAAGACGGGGCTTTCGATCAGCCCCAGCATTTT.

This chain connects TRBV7-2 to TRBJ2-1, with 12 bases aligning to TRBD2. From germline, CDR1 is SGHTA and CDR2 FQGNSA. The V gene end was trimmed by 1 base and the J gene end by 4 bases; junction bases not matched to a gene: 5. The CDR3 runs to 17 residues. The CDR3 reads CASSLERLAGAYNEQFF. In nucleotides, the CDR3 is TGTGCCAGCAGCTTAGAGAGACTAGCGGGAGCTTACAATGAGCAGTTCTTC.

In DNA, the CDR3 is TGTGCCAGCACCATCAGAGGGGGGCGGTCCTACAATGAGCAGTTCTTC. It encodes CASTIRGGRSYNEQFF. This rearrangement joins TRBV7-8 to TRBJ2-1; the D call may be TRBD1 or TRBD2 (6 bases each). Trimming removed 7 bases at V and 1 base at J, with 17 bases between. The CDR3 is made up of 16 amino acids. Germline values: CDR1 SGHVS, CDR2 FQNEAQ.

The V and J genes are TRBV23-1 and TRBJ1-6; a weak D match, TRBD1 (5 bases). TRBV23-1 is given ORF status, its function remaining uncertain. This CDR3 spans 17 amino acids. Trimming pared 0 bases from V and 13 bases from J, leaving 22 bases between. In DNA, the CDR3 is TGCGCCAGCAGTCAATCAAAGCCGGGCAGGGCGTGGGATCCCCTCCACTTT. Translated, it gives CASSQSKPGRAWDPLHF.

The chain joins TRBV4-1 to TRBJ2-7, with D possibly being TRBD1 (5 bases). Germline-derived CDR1 and CDR2 are MGHRA and YSYEKL. This CDR3 has 15 amino acids. V was shortened by 1 base and J by 2 bases, with 12 bases between the two germline ends. The CDR3, as DNA: TGCGCCAGCAGCCAAGCCGCGACGGACACCTACGAGCAGTACTTC. It translates to CASSQAATDTYEQYF.

This chain uses TRBV7-8 with TRBJ1-5; perhaps TRBD1 as D (5 bases). The ends were cut back, 1 base at V and 0 bases at J, with 13 bases in the middle. The germline V gene encodes CDR1 SGHVS and CDR2 FQNEAQ. There are 17 residues in the CDR3. In DNA, the CDR3 is TGTGCCAGCAGCTTAGGCCGGACACCGTATAGCAATCAGCCCCAGCATTTT. This codes for CASSLGRTPYSNQPQHF. The whole variable domain, filled in from reference TRBV7-8 and TRBJ1-5, reads GAGVSQSPRYKVAKRGQDVALRCDPISGHVSLFWYQQALGQGPEFLTYFQNEAQLDKSGLPSDRFFAERPEGSVSTLKIQRTQQEDSAVYLCASSLGRTPYSNQPQHFGDGTRLSIL.

This sequence joins TRBV14 and TRBJ2-1, with 10 nucleotides matching TRBD2. Trimming took 4 bases from V and 3 from J; bases not matched to a gene: 3. Germline lookup yields CDR1 SGHDN and CDR2 FVKESK. This CDR3 has 15 residues. CDR3: CASSLGLANYNEQFF. The CDR3 nucleotides read TGTGCCAGCAGCCTGGGACTAGCGAACTACAATGAGCAGTTCTTC.

This clone was detected only once. The V gene is TRBV15, the J gene TRBJ1-5; no clear D gene. Trimming shortened V by 0 bases and J by 0 bases, and 6 bases separated the two germline ends. Germline V gives CDR1 LNHNV, CDR2 YYDKDF (reference sequence). The CDR3 totals 15 residues. CDR3 in DNA: TGTGCCACCAGCAGAGATCTGAATAGCAATCAGCCCCAGCATTTT. It translates to CATSRDLNSNQPQHF.

This clone was observed a handful of times. The chain links TRBV7-3 to TRBJ2-1; D is uncertain. The V and J ends lost 4 bases and 9 bases respectively, with 16 bases between them. The V gene's germline CDR1 is SGHTA and CDR2 FQGTGA. This CDR3 comprises 14 residues. DNA for the CDR3: TGTGCCAGCAGCTCCCGGGCCCCCCACAGTGAGCAGTTCTTC. Its translation is CASSSRAPHSEQFF.

V usage is TRBV5-1 and J usage is TRBJ2-1; D could derive from TRBD1 or TRBD2 (5 bases each). V lost 0 bases, J lost 8 bases, and 9 bases lay in between. The CDR3 is 13 residues long. The germline gives CDR1 SGHRS, CDR2 YFSETQ. The CDR3 reads CASSLGGVDEQFF. The CDR3, as DNA: TGCGCCAGCAGCTTGGGAGGGGTCGATGAGCAGTTCTTC.

This chain links TRBV5-6 with TRBJ2-7, with D possibly being TRBD1 (6 bases). Per the germline V gene, CDR1 is SGHDT and CDR2 is YYEEEE. The CDR3 has 16 amino acids. Trimming cost V 0 bases and J 2 bases, with 15 bases left between them. The chain's CDR3 is CASSLAGVDTPYEQYF. In DNA form, the CDR3 reads TGTGCCAGCAGCTTGGCAGGGGTCGATACCCCCTACGAGCAGTACTTC.